This record looks at one TCR beta chain sequence and its context. The sample is drawn from a study of blood T cell repertoires in COVID-19. As for the study in general: Acute and convalescent COVID-19 specimens originated in the United States, Italy and Spain. T cells, B-cell-depleted T cells, or PBMCs provided the cDNA or gDNA that served as material.

In the original processing: The authors estimated nucleated cell counts from reference gene primer amplification. Libraries were prepared by immunoSEQ multiplex PCR; TCRdb keeps only in-frame clonotypes and omits some of them. That table is the source of V, J and clone size, and D and trimming were worked out from the DNA. The sample lists around 250,000 clones; 80% to 85% were seen once. The source is a man in his forties or fifties with active or convalescent COVID-19. The sequencing sample was made of peripheral blood.

CDR3: CASSTQGVGNEQFF. CDR3 in DNA: TGCGCCAGCAGCACACAGGGGGTCGGCAATGAGCAGTTCTTC. The chain has TRBV5-1 and TRBJ2-1; 8 nucleotides match TRBD1. Germline trimming cut 4 bases from V and 6 bases from J; bases unmatched to any gene: 6. The germline gives CDR1 SGHRS, CDR2 YFSETQ. This CDR3 is built from 14 residues.